This record covers a single T cell receptor (beta chain). This receptor's antigen is unknown. No much larger clone exists at a distance of one base, and base qualities are not known. The CDR3 regions of human TCRbeta chains were analyzed by immunosequencing. Under the source paper's analysis protocol: Repertoire TCRs were matched against a reference library of SARS-CoV-2-specific TCRs generated with the MIRA antigen-specificity platform. Breadth was defined as the fraction of unique TCRs that were SARS-CoV-2-associated. Depth was defined as the fraction of total T cells that were SARS-CoV-2-associated. Using the MIRA data, each spike-specific TCR was assigned both to the spike region to which the TCR was reactive and to a CD4 or CD8 class. Log10-transformed breadth and depth values were compared by one-way ANOVA with Sidak's multiple comparisons tests. In TCRdb, the immuneACCESS table is reduced to in-frame sequences with V and J assigned. These tables do not hold every clone; where another copy was compared, an unresolved V gene accounts for under half, and the others remain unexplained. D and trimming come from the DNA, and the V and J calls and clone size come from that table. The sample table holds some 80,000 clones, of which more than 70% were seen once. The ten top clones hold approximately 9.1% of the sample.

These data originate in a study of T cell responses to AZD1222 COVID-19 vaccine listed by TCRdb under 2021. Some background on the complete study: TCR sequencing covered roughly 230 trial participants: 200 to 220 given two doses of AZD1222 and approximately 25 given two doses of MenACWY control vaccine. Enrollment into the trials was organized by age into subgroups of 18-55, 56-69 and 70-plus years, and those subgroups contained about 160, 30 and 59 TCR-sequenced participants, respectively. The paper's findings and limits, for the study overall: A significant rise in spike-specific TCR breadth and depth was observed after two AZD1222 doses relative to day 0 and relative to MenACWY recipients. Because no samples from the day 14 peak response were available, repertoires could be characterized only after the peak T cell response. In the small 56-69-year group, the increase in depth fell short of significance, most likely because of low power. Only five or six AZD1222 recipients were SARS-CoV-2 seropositive at baseline, limiting conclusions about previously exposed vaccinees. CD4 TCRs associated with the vaccine covered the entire spike protein, and the dominant responses were in regions 160-218 and 743-854. Nearly half of unique spike-specific TCRs reportedly recognized epitopes outside regions mutated in the B.1.351 and B.1.1.7 variants. Participants were mostly white British, with more females than males. The authors suggested clonal diversity may have been underestimated.

Trimming at the junction amounts to 3 bases on V and 8 bases on J, and the germline ends lie 16 bases apart. Including cysteine and phenylalanine, the CDR3 has 15 amino acids. CDR3 DNA only is kept here, 45 bases in frame from base 1. The germline V gene (reference sequence) specifies LNHDA as CDR1 and SQIVND as CDR2. Read against the paper, the sample's time point label means: about 28 days (+/-7) after the second vaccine dose. Interpreted using the paper, the treatment or condition label stands for: meningococcal conjugate vaccine given as trial control. Vaccinee samples were obtained from the UK trials COV001 and COV002, which included a single-blind randomized controlled phase 2/3 trial of AZD1222 (ChAdOx1 nCoV-19) in healthy adults. Trial participant PBMC samples were collected at day 0 and day 28 after the second dose for TCRbeta chain sequencing.

Sequenced material: peripheral blood, taken 28 days after the second dose of the MenACWY control vaccine. The chain is assembled from TRBV19 and TRBJ1-4, and perhaps TRBD1 as D gene, on 6 matching bases. This TCR was sampled from an adult who received the MenACWY meningococcal vaccine as a control. The CDR3 protein is CASSIFQGKGEKLFF. The nucleotide sequence reads TGTGCCAGTAGTATTTTCCAGGGGAAGGGGGAAAAACTGTTTTTT.